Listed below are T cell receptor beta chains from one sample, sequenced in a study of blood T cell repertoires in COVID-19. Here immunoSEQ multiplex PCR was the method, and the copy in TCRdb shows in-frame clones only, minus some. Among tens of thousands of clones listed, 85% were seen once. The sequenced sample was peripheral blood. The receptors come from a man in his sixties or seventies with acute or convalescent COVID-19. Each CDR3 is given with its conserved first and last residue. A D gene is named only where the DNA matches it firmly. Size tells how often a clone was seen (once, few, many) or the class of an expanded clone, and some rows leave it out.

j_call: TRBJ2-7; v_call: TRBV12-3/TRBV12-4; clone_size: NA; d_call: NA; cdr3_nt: TGTGCCAGCAGCCAAGGGGCCCCCTACGAGCAGTACTTC; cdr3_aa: CASSQGAPYEQYF
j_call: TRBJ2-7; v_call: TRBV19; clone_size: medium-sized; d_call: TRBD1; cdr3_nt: TGTGCCAGTACCGCTGAACAGGGGCTCTTCCACGAGCAGTACTTC; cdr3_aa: CASTAEQGLFHEQYF
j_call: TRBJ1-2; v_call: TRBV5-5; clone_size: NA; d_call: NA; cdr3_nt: TGTGCCAGCAGCTTGGGGACACTTAACAACTATGGCTACACCTTC; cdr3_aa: CASSLGTLNNYGYTF
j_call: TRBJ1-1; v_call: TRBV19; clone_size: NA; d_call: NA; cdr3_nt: TGTGCCAGTAGTATAGTACCAGTCAACACTGAAGCTTTCTTT; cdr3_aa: CASSIVPVNTEAFF
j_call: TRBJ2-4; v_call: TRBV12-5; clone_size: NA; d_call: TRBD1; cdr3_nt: TGTGCTAGTGGTAGGGGACAGGCTGAAAACATTCAGTACTTC; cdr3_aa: CASGRGQAENIQYF
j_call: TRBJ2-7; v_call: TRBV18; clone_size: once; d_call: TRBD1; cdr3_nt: TGTGCCAGCTCACCGGACAGGGGGTACTCCTACGAGCAGTACTTC; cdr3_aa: CASSPDRGYSYEQYF
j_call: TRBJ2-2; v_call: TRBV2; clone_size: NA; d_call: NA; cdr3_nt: TGTGCCAGCAGTGAAGCGGGACACAGCACCGGGGAGCTGTTTTTT; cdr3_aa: CASSEAGHSTGELFF
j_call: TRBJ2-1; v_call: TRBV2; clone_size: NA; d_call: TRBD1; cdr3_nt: TGTGCCAGTGACAGGGCTAACAATGAGCAGTTCTTC; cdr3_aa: CASDRANNEQFF
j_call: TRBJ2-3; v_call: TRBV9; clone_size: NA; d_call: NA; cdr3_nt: TGTGCCAGCAGCGTCCGCGGGAACGACGCAGATACGCAGTATTTT; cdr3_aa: CASSVRGNDADTQYF
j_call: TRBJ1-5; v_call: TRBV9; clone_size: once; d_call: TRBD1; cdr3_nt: TGTGCCAGCAGCGCCGGGACAGGGCGGACGGAGCCCCAGCATTTT; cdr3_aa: CASSAGTGRTEPQHF
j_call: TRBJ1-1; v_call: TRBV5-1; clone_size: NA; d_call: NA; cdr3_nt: TGCGCCAGCAGCCCCCGGTCCGTTACCATGAACACTGAAGCTTTCTTT; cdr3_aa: CASSPRSVTMNTEAFF
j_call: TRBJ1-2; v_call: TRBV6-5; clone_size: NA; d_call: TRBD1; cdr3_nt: TGTGCCAGCAGTTACCTTGACAGGGCTAATGGCTACACCTTC; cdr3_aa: CASSYLDRANGYTF
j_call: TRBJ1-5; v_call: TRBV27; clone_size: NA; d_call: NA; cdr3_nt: TGTGCCAGCAGTTTCGCGCATCAGCCCCAGCATTTT; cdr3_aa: CASSFAHQPQHF
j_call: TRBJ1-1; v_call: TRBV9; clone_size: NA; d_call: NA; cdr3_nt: TGTGCCAGCAGCGTAGTTGGCCAGAACACTGAAGCTTTCTTT; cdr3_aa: CASSVVGQNTEAFF
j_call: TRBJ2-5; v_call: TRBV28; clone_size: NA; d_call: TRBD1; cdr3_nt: TGTGCCAGCAGCCCAGGACAGGGGAAAGAGACCCAGTACTTC; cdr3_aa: CASSPGQGKETQYF
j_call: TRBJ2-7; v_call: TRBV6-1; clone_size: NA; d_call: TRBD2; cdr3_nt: TGTGCCAGCAGTGAAGTCGCGGGACTAGCGGGGCCCTACGAGCAGTACTTC; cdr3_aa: CASSEVAGLAGPYEQYF
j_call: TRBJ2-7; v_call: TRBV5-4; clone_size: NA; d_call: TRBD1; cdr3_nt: TGTGCCAGCAGCGGGACAGGCGACGAGCAGTACTTC; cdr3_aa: CASSGTGDEQYF
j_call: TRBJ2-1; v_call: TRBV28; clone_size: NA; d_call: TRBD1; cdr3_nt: TGTGCCAGCAGTTTCGGGGACAGGGCCGCGTTCAATGAGCAGTTCTTC; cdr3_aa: CASSFGDRAAFNEQFF
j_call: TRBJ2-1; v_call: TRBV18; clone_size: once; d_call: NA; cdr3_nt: TGTGCCAGCTCAAACCGCGGGGAGTCCTACAATGAGCAGTTCTTC; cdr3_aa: CASSNRGESYNEQFF
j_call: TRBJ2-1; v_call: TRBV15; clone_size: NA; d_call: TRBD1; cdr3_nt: TGTGCCACCAGCACAACTCCGGGACAGCGTTACAATGAGCAGTTCTTC; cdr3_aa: CATSTTPGQRYNEQFF
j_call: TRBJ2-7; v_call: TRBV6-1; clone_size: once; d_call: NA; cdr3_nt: TGTGCCAGCAGTGAAGCCAAGGGGTCCCTCTACGAGCAGTACTTC; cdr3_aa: CASSEAKGSLYEQYF
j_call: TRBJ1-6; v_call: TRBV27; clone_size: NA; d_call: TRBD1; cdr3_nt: TGTGCCAGCAGTTTATGGCAGGGGGCGGTTTCACCCCTCCACTTT; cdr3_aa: CASSLWQGAVSPLHF
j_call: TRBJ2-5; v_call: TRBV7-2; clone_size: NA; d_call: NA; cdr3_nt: TGTGCCAGCATCCCGGGGGGCGGGGATGAGACCCAGTACTTC; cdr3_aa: CASIPGGGDETQYF
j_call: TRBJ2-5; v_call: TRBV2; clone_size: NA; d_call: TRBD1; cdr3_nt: TGTGCCACCCCGGACAGGCAAGAGACCCAGTACTTC; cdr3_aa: CATPDRQETQYF
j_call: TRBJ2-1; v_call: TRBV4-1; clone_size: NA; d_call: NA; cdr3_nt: TGCGCCAGCAGCCAAGAACATCTAGCCCAGTTCTTC; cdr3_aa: CASSQEHLAQFF
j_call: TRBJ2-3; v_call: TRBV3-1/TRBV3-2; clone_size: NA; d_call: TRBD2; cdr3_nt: TGTGCCAGCAGCCAATTTAGCGGGGGGAGCACAGATACGCAGTATTTT; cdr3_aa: CASSQFSGGSTDTQYF
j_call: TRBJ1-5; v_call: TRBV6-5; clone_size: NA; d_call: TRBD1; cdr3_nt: TGTGCCAGCAGACGGACAGGGCGGAATCAGCCCCAGCATTTT; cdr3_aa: CASRRTGRNQPQHF
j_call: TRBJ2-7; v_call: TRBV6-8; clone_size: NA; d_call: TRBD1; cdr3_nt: TGTGCCAGCAGTTGCTCGGTGCATGCTTTATTGGGACAGGGGGCCCACGAGCAGTACTTC; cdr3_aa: CASSCSVHALLGQGAHEQYF
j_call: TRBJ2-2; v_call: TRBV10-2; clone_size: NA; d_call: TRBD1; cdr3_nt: TGCGCCAGCGGCCGGGGACAGGGGGGTACCGGGGAGCTGTTTTTT; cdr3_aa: CASGRGQGGTGELFF
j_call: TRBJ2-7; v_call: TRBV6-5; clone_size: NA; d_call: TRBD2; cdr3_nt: TGTGCCAGCAGTCCCGGACTAGCGGTTTTAAGGGAGCAGTACTTC; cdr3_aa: CASSPGLAVLREQYF
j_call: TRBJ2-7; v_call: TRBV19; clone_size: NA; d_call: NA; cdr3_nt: TGTGCCAGTAGTGGGCCAGGGCTGACCTACGAGCAGTACTTC; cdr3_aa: CASSGPGLTYEQYF
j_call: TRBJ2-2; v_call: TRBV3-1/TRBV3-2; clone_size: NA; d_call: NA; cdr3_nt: TGTGCCAGCAGCCAACGGGCGGGGCGACACACCGGGGAGCTGTTTTTT; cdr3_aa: CASSQRAGRHTGELFF
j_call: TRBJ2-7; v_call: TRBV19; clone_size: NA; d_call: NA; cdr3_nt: TGTGCCAGTAGAGACTCGGGACTCGCCTACGAGCAGTACTTC; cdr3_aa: CASRDSGLAYEQYF
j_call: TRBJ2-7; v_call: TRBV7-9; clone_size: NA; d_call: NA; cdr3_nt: TGTGCCAGCATCTCCTGGGGCCAGGACGCCTACGAGCAGTACTTC; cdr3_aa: CASISWGQDAYEQYF
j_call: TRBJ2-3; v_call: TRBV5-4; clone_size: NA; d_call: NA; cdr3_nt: TGTGCCAGCAGCTTAGGGAGAGACTCAGATACGCAGTATTTT; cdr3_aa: CASSLGRDSDTQYF
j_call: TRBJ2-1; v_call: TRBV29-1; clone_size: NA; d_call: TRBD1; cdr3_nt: TGCAGCGTTGAAGATCGCGGGACAGGCTACAATGAGCAGTTCTTC; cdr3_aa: CSVEDRGTGYNEQFF
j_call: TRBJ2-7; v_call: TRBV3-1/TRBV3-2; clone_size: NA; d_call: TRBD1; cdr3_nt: TGTGCCAGCAGCCAGGAGGGACAGGGGTTTCACGAGCAGTACTTC; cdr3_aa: CASSQEGQGFHEQYF
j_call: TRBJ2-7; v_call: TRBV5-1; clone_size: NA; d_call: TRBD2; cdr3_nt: TGCGCCAGCAGCGCAACGACTAGCGGTACCTACGAGCAGTACTTC; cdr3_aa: CASSATTSGTYEQYF
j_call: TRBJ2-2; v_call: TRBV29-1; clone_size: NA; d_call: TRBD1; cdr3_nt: TGCAGCGTGAACCGGGACAGAAACACCGGGGAGCTGTTTTTT; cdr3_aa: CSVNRDRNTGELFF
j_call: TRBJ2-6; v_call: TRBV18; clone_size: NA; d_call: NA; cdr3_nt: TGTGCCAGCTCACCGAGCTCTGGGGCCAACGTCCTGACTTTC; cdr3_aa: CASSPSSGANVLTF
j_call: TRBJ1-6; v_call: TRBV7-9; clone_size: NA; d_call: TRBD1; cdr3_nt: TGTGCCAGCAGCTTAGTCATAATCCGGGACAGGGGTTCACCCCTCCACTTT; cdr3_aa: CASSLVIIRDRGSPLHF
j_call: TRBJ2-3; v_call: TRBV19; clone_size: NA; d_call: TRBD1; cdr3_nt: TGTGCCAGTAGTACTGGACAGGGCCCAGATACGCAGTATTTT; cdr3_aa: CASSTGQGPDTQYF
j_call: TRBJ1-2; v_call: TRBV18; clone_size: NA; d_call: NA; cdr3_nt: TGTGCCAGCTCCCGAGGGGCGGGAGATGGCTACACCTTC; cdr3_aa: CASSRGAGDGYTF
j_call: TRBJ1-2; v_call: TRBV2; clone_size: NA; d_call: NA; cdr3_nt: TGTGCCAGCAGTGAACAGTTGGACTATGGCTACACCTTC; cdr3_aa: CASSEQLDYGYTF
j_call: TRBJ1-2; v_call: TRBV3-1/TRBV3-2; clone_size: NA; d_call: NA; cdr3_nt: TGTGCCAGCAGCCAAGATTCGGGCAGCGGAGGCTATGGCTACACCTTC; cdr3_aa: CASSQDSGSGGYGYTF
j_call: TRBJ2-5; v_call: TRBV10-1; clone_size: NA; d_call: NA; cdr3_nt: TGCGCCAGCAGTTCTGGCGGCCGGGAGACCCAGTACTTC; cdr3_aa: CASSSGGRETQYF
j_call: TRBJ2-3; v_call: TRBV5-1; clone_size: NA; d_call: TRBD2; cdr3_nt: TGCGCCAGCGGGACTAGCGGGGGTACAGATACGCAGTATTTT; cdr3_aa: CASGTSGGTDTQYF
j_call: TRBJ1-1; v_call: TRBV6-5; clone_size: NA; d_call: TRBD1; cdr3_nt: TGTGCCAGCAGCTCCGGGACAGGGGTCACTGAAGCTTTCTTT; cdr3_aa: CASSSGTGVTEAFF
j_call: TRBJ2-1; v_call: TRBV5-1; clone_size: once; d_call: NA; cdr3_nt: TGCGCCAGCAGCCCGGCGGCGGGGAACAATGAGCAGTTCTTC; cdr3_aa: CASSPAAGNNEQFF
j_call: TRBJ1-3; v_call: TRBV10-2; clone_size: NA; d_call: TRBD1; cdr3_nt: TGCGCCAGCAGGAACAGGGGAGAAGGGATATCTGGAAACACCATATATTTT; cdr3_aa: CASRNRGEGISGNTIYF
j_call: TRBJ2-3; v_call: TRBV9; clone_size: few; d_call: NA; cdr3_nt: TGTGCCAGCGGCTTCACAGATACGCAGTATTTT; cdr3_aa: CASGFTDTQYF
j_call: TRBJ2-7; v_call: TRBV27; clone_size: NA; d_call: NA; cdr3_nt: TGTGCCAGCAGTCCTCCCCCCCCTTACGAGCAGTACTTC; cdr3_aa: CASSPPPPYEQYF
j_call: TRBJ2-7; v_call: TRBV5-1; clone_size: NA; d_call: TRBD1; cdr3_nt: TGCGCCAGCAGTCCCAGGGGGCTCCTTCACGAGCAGTACTTC; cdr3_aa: CASSPRGLLHEQYF
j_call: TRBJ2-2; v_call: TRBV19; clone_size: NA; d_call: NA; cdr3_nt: TGTGCCAGTAGTATTGGCGGGGTGAACACCGGGGAGCTGTTTTTT; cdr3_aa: CASSIGGVNTGELFF